These T cell receptor beta chains were read from a single sample in a study of PD-1 blockade in classical Hodgkin lymphoma. Generated by immunoSEQ multiplex PCR, the TCRdb table keeps only in-frame clones and is missing some. Of roughly 77,000 clones in the sample, roughly 93% were seen once. Specimen: peripheral blood mononuclear cells (PBMCs). The receptors shown here come from a human donor with classical Hodgkin lymphoma. Both conserved end residues are trimmed from each CDR3. D genes are given only for firm matches.

V	J	D	CDR3
TRBV6-5	TRBJ1-2	-	ASSYSTVYGYT
TRBV11-2	TRBJ1-5	-	ASSFREQQPQH
TRBV30	TRBJ2-3	-	AWSPGQKTDTQY
TRBV29-1	TRBJ2-7	-	SVAPTGIEQY
TRBV5-1	TRBJ1-2	TRBD1	ASSFNRGPYGYT
TRBV19	TRBJ2-2	-	ASSIAGGTNTGELF
TRBV6-6	TRBJ2-3	TRBD2	ASWGGRSTDTQY
TRBV28	TRBJ2-5	TRBD1	ASNEIGQGVEETQY
TRBV10-1	TRBJ2-7	-	ASSLTPSYEQY
TRBV5-1	TRBJ2-7	TRBD1	ASSPAGTGIGEQY
TRBV5-6	TRBJ1-3	-	ASSLGSLSGNTIY
TRBV7-2	TRBJ2-5	-	ASSLGSTSGETQY
TRBV7-3	TRBJ2-1	-	ASSSALMRDPFLKFLNEQF
TRBV27	TRBJ2-7	-	ASRSGEASWEQY
TRBV18	TRBJ2-2	TRBD1	ASSPRGQGSNTGELF
TRBV5-1	TRBJ2-2	-	ASSIAGTGELF
TRBV27	TRBJ1-1	-	ASSYRGTEAF
TRBV5-1	TRBJ2-5	-	ASSLLVSETQY
TRBV7-2	TRBJ1-2	TRBD1	ASSSRQGRVYGYT
TRBV5-1	TRBJ2-5	-	ASSLLAGLQETQY
TRBV5-6	TRBJ1-1	-	ASSLRRIMNTEAF
TRBV29-1	TRBJ1-3	TRBD1	SALSWTGRNTIY
TRBV20-1	TRBJ2-5	-	SASQETQY
TRBV4-1	TRBJ1-5	-	ASSQEPQAGRYNQPQH
TRBV2	TRBJ1-2	-	ASRQKGGGYT
TRBV5-1	TRBJ1-1	TRBD1	ASSWDRTYTEAF
TRBV6-5	TRBJ2-7	-	ASSTGYEQY
TRBV5-1	TRBJ2-3	TRBD2	ASRASGPTRDTQY
TRBV9	TRBJ2-3	TRBD2	ASSVEQGLATDTQY